This T cell receptor beta chain was sequenced for a study of T cells in Graves' hyperthyroidism and ophthalmopathy. Study information: Blood was drawn when the patient was first diagnosed and still untreated.

General observations from the study: Separating ophthalmopathy from stable hyperthyroidism was achieved by a 13 V-J model.

TCR beta CDR3 sequences were amplified from RNA transcripts. TCR CDR3 underwent first-round RT-PCR with the HTBI primer set. TCRdb re-called the multiplex PCR reads with MiXCR, one entry per CDR3 protein. The table has hundreds of thousands of distinct CDR3 sequences, around 22% seen once; the top ten hold 11%. Germline V CDR1 and CDR2: SQVTM, ANQGSEA. Trimming pared 2 bases from V and 4 bases from J, leaving 14 bases between. This CDR3 has 15 residues. This clonotype was counted a few times. Antigen unknown. This sequence joins TRBV29-1 and TRBJ2-2; D gene uncertain. The origin of this receptor is a woman younger than 45 with Graves' ophthalmopathy. Sample: blood. The CDR3 reads CSVEPDRSGTGELFF. CDR3 sequence (DNA): TGCAGCGTTGAACCAGACCGGTCGGGCACCGGGGAGCTGTTTTTT.